This passage covers 17 T cell receptor beta chains from one sample sequenced in a study of blood T cells in healthy people across ages. A sample-barcoded 5' primer and a J-beta primer mix were used in a second PCR of roughly 7 to 11 cycles. TCRdb itself ran the 5' RACE reads through MiXCR, one entry per CDR3 protein. The sample has 600,000 to 650,000 distinct CDR3 sequences, approximately 50% seen once. Specimen: blood. These receptors all come from a man aged 55 to 70 in good health.

The chain uses TRBV2 and TRBJ1-2; 8 bases are shared with TRBD1. The CDR3 extends over 15 amino acids. Germline V CDR1 and CDR2: SNHLY, FYNNEI. V was clipped by 5 bases and J by 10 bases; unmatched bases: 15. CDR3 region: CASSLTGGEIVDYTF. As DNA, the CDR3 is TGTGCCAGCAGTTTAACAGGGGGGGAGATAGTTGACTACACCTTC.

The chain joins TRBV20-1 to TRBJ1-1; TRBD1 is a possible D gene (5 bases). The V end was cut by 3 bases, the J end by 4 bases, with 18 bases between. CDR1 is DFQATT and CDR2 is SNEGSKA in the germline V gene (reference sequence). The CDR3 extends over 15 amino acids. The CDR3 region has the DNA TGCAGTGCTAGCCCCGGACATGGGGCGGCCACTGAAGCTTTCTTT. Translated, it gives CSASPGHGAATEAFF.

This clonotype was seen ten or more times. The chain couples TRBV5-8 to TRBJ2-4; 7 bases are a match to TRBD1. The germline gives CDR1 SGHTS, CDR2 YDEGEE. The CDR3 runs 13 residues. The V segment lost 5 bases and the J segment 5 bases; nucleotides outside the gene matches: 4. CDR3 sequence: CASRQTGENIQYF. CDR3 nucleotide sequence: TGTGCCAGCAGACAAACAGGGGAAAACATTCAGTACTTC.

This chain joins TRBV7-2 and TRBJ1-1; 7 nucleotides line up with TRBD1. The CDR3 totals 16 residues. The junction had 7 bases not matched to a gene; V was cut back by 3 bases and J by 0 bases. Germline CDR1 SGHTA, CDR2 FQGNSA. This CDR3 reads CASSFRQGSLNTEAFF. As DNA, the CDR3 is TGTGCCAGCAGCTTCCGACAGGGTTCCCTGAACACTGAAGCTTTCTTT.

Here the CDR3 reads CASSRITSTDTQYF. The CDR3 DNA is TGTGCCAGCAGTCGAATCACTAGCACAGATACGCAGTATTTT. The gene calls are TRBV28 and TRBJ2-3; no reliable D call. CDR3 size: 14 residues. Germline values: CDR1 MDHEN, CDR2 SYDVKM. V dropped 5 bases and J dropped 0 bases, with 9 bases sitting between them.

This chain uses TRBV12-3 or TRBV12-4 with TRBJ2-7; D possibly corresponds to TRBD2 (6 bases). The CDR3 length is 13 residues. Trimming cost V 6 bases and J 7 bases, with 16 bases left between them. The CDR3 protein is CASSTGLYNEQYF. CDR3 nucleotide sequence: TGTGCCAGCAGCACGGGACTTTACAATGAGCAGTACTTC.

This clonotype was seen only a few times. The chain is built from TRBV29-1 and TRBJ2-5; 7 bases line up with TRBD1. Germline trimming cut 6 bases from V and 1 base from J; bases unmatched to any gene: 11. Germline CDR1 SQVTM, CDR2 ANQGSEA. This CDR3 contains 15 residues. CDR3 nucleotide sequence: TGCAGCGTAGAACAGGGGCACGGGCCCCAAGAGACCCAGTACTTC. Translated: CSVEQGHGPQETQYF. Using reference TRBV29-1 and TRBJ2-5 for the parts outside the CDR3, the full variable domain is SAVISQKPSRDICQRGTSLTIQCQVDSQVTMMFWYRQQPGQSLTLIATANQGSEATYESGFVIDKFPISRPNLTFSTLTVSNMSPEDSSIYLCSVEQGHGPQETQYFGPGTRLLVL.

V usage is TRBV15 and J usage is TRBJ1-5, with D uncertain. Per germline, CDR1 LNHNV and CDR2 YYDKDF (reference sequence). The V gene lost 1 base and the J gene lost 8 bases, with 12 bases spanning the gap. The CDR3 has 14 residues. CDR3 coding DNA: TGTGCCACCAGCAGAGGGTCATATATGGAGCCCCAGCATTTT. Amino acid sequence: CATSRGSYMEPQHF.

A few counts support this clonotype. V and J are TRBV15 and TRBJ2-6; unclear D gene. CDR1 and CDR2 (germline): LNHNV, YYDKDF (reference sequence). V lost 0 bases to trimming and J lost 0 bases, with 9 bases between them. The CDR3 is 17 residues long. The CDR3 sequence: CATSRDVPSSGANVLTF. CDR3 nucleotides: TGTGCCACCAGCAGAGATGTGCCAAGCTCTGGGGCCAACGTCCTGACTTTC.

This clonotype turned up a few times. The CDR3 DNA reads as TGCAGTGCTAGAGAGGACAGGGGAGGGCCCCTACAGTTCTTC. Its translation is CSAREDRGGPLQFF. The chain couples TRBV20-1 to TRBJ2-1; TRBD1 aligns across 9 bases. Germline V CDR1 and CDR2: DFQATT, SNEGSKA (reference sequence). CDR3 length: 14 amino acids. V shed 0 bases and J 13 bases; nucleotides not matched to a gene: 10.

The rearrangement links TRBV9 to TRBJ2-1; 7 nucleotides align to TRBD1. The CDR3 spans 16 residues. Germline CDR1 is SGDLS and CDR2 is YYNGEE. J lost 6 bases, V lost 0 bases, and 9 bases had no gene match. The CDR3 reads CASSVGEGAVFNEQFF. The CDR3 nucleotides are TGTGCCAGCAGCGTAGGAGAGGGGGCCGTTTTCAATGAGCAGTTCTTC.

Only a few counts were recorded for this clonotype. The J gene is TRBJ2-1, the V gene TRBV10-2; 8 bases align to TRBD2. Germline loops: CDR1 WSHSY, CDR2 SAAADI. This CDR3 is built from 13 residues. V was pared by 10 bases and J by 1 base, with 3 bases of the junction left unmatched. CDR3 loop: CATLAGSYNEQFF. The CDR3 DNA reads as TGCGCCACCTTAGCGGGGTCCTACAATGAGCAGTTCTTC.

Only a few counts were recorded for this clonotype. J is TRBJ2-1 and V is TRBV5-1; D gene ambiguous. There are 11 residues in the CDR3. Trimming took 2 bases from V and 9 from J, leaving 6 bases between them. The germline V gene encodes CDR1 SGHRS and CDR2 YFSETQ. The CDR3 protein is CASSLELEQFF. In nucleotides, the CDR3 is TGCGCCAGCAGCTTAGAACTTGAGCAGTTCTTC.

The chain carries TRBV7-2 and TRBJ2-3; TRBD1 might be the D (5 bases). From germline, CDR1 is SGHTA and CDR2 FQGNSA. This CDR3 comprises 16 residues. Trimming left V 5 bases short and J 2 bases short, with 17 bases between. Here the CDR3 reads CASSPGLGRLTDTQYF. For the CDR3, the DNA is TGTGCCAGCAGCCCGGGCTTGGGGCGGCTCACAGATACGCAGTATTTT.

The V gene is TRBV6-7, the J gene TRBJ1-1; the D gene is possibly TRBD1 (5 bases). TRBV6-7 is an ORF; its function is uncertain. V was clipped by 2 bases and J by 4 bases, with 17 bases between them. The CDR3 extends over 16 amino acids. The CDR3 bases are TGTGCCAGCAGTTACCAGAGACAGCGGAGATTCACTGAAGCTTTCTTT. Protein product: CASSYQRQRRFTEAFF.

This clonotype was counted only a few times. The chain combines TRBV7-2 with TRBJ2-3; 13 nucleotides agree with TRBD2. Per the germline V gene, CDR1 is SGHTA and CDR2 is FQGNSA. This CDR3 region has 16 residues. V trimming: 4 bases; J trimming: 4 bases; junction bases outside the gene matches: 5. CDR3 sequence (DNA): TGTGCCAGCAGCTCCCGGACTAGCGGGGGAGCAGATACGCAGTATTTT. Encoded protein: CASSSRTSGGADTQYF.

This sequence joins TRBV21-1 and TRBJ2-1; TRBD2, as called in the table, went unchecked against the DNA. TRBV21-1 has pseudogene status. The CDR3 is 17 residues long. The CDR3: CASSKVKERGGRNEQFF. In nucleotides, the CDR3 is TGTGCCAGCAGCAAAGTAAAGGAGCGGGGGGGCCGCAATGAGCAGTTCTTC.